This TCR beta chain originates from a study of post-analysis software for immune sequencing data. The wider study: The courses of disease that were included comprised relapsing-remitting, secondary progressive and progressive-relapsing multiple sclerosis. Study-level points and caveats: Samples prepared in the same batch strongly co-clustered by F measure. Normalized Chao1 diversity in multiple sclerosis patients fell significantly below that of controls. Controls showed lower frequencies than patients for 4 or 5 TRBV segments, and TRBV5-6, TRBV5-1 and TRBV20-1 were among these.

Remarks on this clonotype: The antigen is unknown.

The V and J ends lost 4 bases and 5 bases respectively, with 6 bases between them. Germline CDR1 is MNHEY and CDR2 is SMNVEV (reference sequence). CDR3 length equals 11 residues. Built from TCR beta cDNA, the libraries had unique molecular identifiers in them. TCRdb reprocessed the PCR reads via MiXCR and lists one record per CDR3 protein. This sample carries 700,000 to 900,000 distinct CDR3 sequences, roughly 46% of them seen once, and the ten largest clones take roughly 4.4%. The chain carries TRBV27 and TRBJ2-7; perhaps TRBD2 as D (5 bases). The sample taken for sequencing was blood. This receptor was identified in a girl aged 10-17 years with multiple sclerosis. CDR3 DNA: TGTGCCAGCAGTTCCGGGGACGAGCAGTACTTC. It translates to CASSSGDEQYF.